A few counts support the clone carrying this TCR beta chain. Its antigen is currently unknown. 13 Jbeta primers and 60 Vbeta primers were used for the PCR. Produced via immunoSEQ multiplex PCR; TCRdb's table is partial and in-frame only. The table lists about 180,000 clones, over 80% of them singletons. Despite likely unrecorded immune exposures, the donors were nominally healthy at the time of sampling. This record belongs to a study of cytomegalovirus exposure and HLA in healthy donors. Study observations and caveats: When analyzed later, a missense DCLRE1C variant was found to be linked to TCR beta V- and J-gene trimming. The authors excluded some V segments, including TRBV6-2 and TRBV6-3, as indistinguishable. A later analysis showed that HLA-associated TCR beta chains had undergone more clonal expansion than equally common others.

This CDR3 comprises 14 residues. Germline assignment: CDR1 MDHEN and CDR2 SYDVKM. The V gene end was trimmed by 5 bases and the J gene end by 5 bases; junction bases not matched to a gene: 7. The clonotype originates from a man in his forties or fifties in good health and CMV-seronegative. The chain carries TRBV28 and TRBJ1-1, with 8 nucleotides matching TRBD1. The sequenced sample consisted of PBMCs. CDR3 sequence reads: CASSLLDRGTEAFF. The CDR3 DNA reads as TGTGCCAGCAGTCTTCTAGACAGGGGAACTGAAGCTTTCTTT.